One sample yielded the 32 T cell receptor beta chains listed below, sequenced in a study of T-cell memory formation after mild COVID-19. MiXCR was run by TCRdb on the 5' RACE reads, yielding one entry per CDR3 protein. The table includes 550,000 to 700,000 distinct CDR3 sequences, approximately 18% detected once. Sequenced sample: PBMCs or a T cell subset sorted from them (not recorded which). Source of these receptors: an adult woman who had mild COVID-19 (a few samples of this study predate the infection). Cell type and time point are not known.

This clonotype has ten or more counts. The V call is TRBV6-2 or TRBV6-3, the J call TRBJ2-1; 9 nucleotides line up with TRBD1. Germline V gene data show CDR1 as MNHEY and CDR2 as SVGEGT. J lost 5 bases, V lost 5 bases, and 7 bases had no gene match. The CDR3 consists of 15 residues. CDR3 nucleotides: TGTGCCAGCAGTGCCCGGGGACAGGGAAACAATGAGCAGTTCTTC. Its protein product is CASSARGQGNNEQFF.

This clonotype appeared many times. J is TRBJ2-2 and V is TRBV5-1, with TRBD2 as a possible D gene (6 bases). The CDR3 spans 15 residues. The germline gives CDR1 SGHRS, CDR2 YFSETQ. V lost 1 base and J lost 6, with 13 bases in between. CDR3 region: CASSLIAGKAGELFF. Here the CDR3 DNA reads TGCGCCAGCAGCTTGATCGCGGGGAAGGCCGGGGAGCTGTTTTTT.

This clonotype occurred many times. J is TRBJ2-1 and V is TRBV6-2 or TRBV6-3, with D hard to call. CDR3 length: 16 amino acids. The V end was cut by 5 bases, the J end by 1 base, with 15 bases between. CDR1 MNHEY and CDR2 SVGEGT come from the germline V gene. CDR3 in amino acids: CASSPPPAVSYNEQFF. CDR3 sequence (DNA): TGTGCCAGCAGTCCCCCCCCAGCAGTGTCCTACAATGAGCAGTTCTTC.

This chain connects TRBV20-1 to TRBJ2-7, with unresolved D. The CDR3 extends over 13 amino acids. The germline V and J ends were trimmed by 3 bases and 0 bases, with 9 bases remaining between them. In germline, CDR1 is DFQATT, CDR2 SNEGSKA (reference sequence). In DNA form, the CDR3 reads TGCAGTGCTAGCCTAGAGAACTCCTACGAGCAGTACTTC. Translated: CSASLENSYEQYF.

The table lists this clonotype with a few counts. V and J are TRBV2 and TRBJ2-1; 11 bases are a match to TRBD2. The CDR3 runs 16 residues. Trimming cost V 4 bases and J 12 bases; bases outside gene matches: 14. Germline CDR1 SNHLY, CDR2 FYNNEI. CDR3 region: CASSASGKASGGPQFF. In nucleotides, the CDR3 is TGTGCCAGCAGTGCAAGTGGGAAGGCTAGCGGGGGGCCGCAGTTCTTC. The whole variable domain, filled in from reference TRBV2 and TRBJ2-1, reads EPEVTQTPSHQVTQMGQEVILRCVPISNHLYFYWYRQILGQKVEFLVSFYNNEISEKSEIFDDQFSVERPDGSNFTLKIRSTKLEDSAMYFCASSASGKASGGPQFFGPGTRLTVL.

This chain joins TRBV9 and TRBJ1-1; tentative D call: TRBD1 (6 bases). Germline CDR1 SGDLS, CDR2 YYNGEE. The V end lost 2 bases, the J end lost 4 bases, and 15 bases lay between the germline ends. This CDR3 has 15 amino acids. The CDR3 sequence: CASSVDRRGGTEAFF. The CDR3 nucleotides are TGTGCCAGCAGCGTGGACAGACGGGGGGGCACTGAAGCTTTCTTT.

This clonotype was found a few times. The chain recombines TRBV2 with TRBJ1-5; weak D call: TRBD1 (5 bases). The germline V gene has CDR1 SNHLY and CDR2 FYNNEI. This CDR3 contains 16 residues. V was pared by 5 bases and J by 6 bases, with 20 bases between. CDR3 in DNA: TGTGCCAGCAGTTCCTTGGGGGGAAATGGCCGTCAGCCCCAGCATTTT. This codes for CASSSLGGNGRQPQHF.

In this sample, this clonotype turned up many times. The V call is TRBV7-2, the J call TRBJ1-5; a possible D gene is TRBD1 (5 bases). The germline V and J ends were trimmed by 7 bases and 6 bases, with 16 bases remaining between them. The CDR3 is made up of 14 amino acids. Germline V gene sequence: CDR1 SGHTA, CDR2 FQGNSA. The CDR3 loop is CASTPGGGGQPQHF. Written as DNA, the CDR3 is TGTGCCAGCACCCCCGGGGGGGGAGGTCAGCCCCAGCATTTT.

V and J are TRBV5-1 and TRBJ2-7, with 8 bases that match TRBD1. CDR1 SGHRS and CDR2 YFSETQ come from the germline V gene. With V trimmed by 4 bases and J by 1 base, 7 bases remained unmatched. The CDR3 is 15 amino acids. CDR3 nucleotide sequence: TGCGCCAGCAGCGAGGTGCAGGGGGCTTCCTACGAGCAGTACTTC. It encodes CASSEVQGASYEQYF.

The J gene is TRBJ2-1, the V gene TRBV20-1; unclear D gene. The CDR3 is 14 amino acids. V was clipped by 4 bases and J by 0 bases, with 10 bases between them. Germline V lookup: CDR1 DFQATT, CDR2 SNEGSKA (reference sequence). As DNA, the CDR3 is TGCAGTGCTATAAGCCCCCTCTCCTACAATGAGCAGTTCTTC. Its protein product is CSAISPLSYNEQFF.

This chain uses TRBV19 with TRBJ1-2; 10 bases map to TRBD1. V shed 5 bases and J 8 bases; nucleotides not matched to a gene: 11. The V gene's germline CDR1 is LNHDA and CDR2 SQIVND (reference sequence). The CDR3 has 15 residues. Written as DNA, the CDR3 is TGTGCCAGTAGTTCCTGGACAGGGGGTCCTGGAGGCTACACCTTC. It specifies CASSSWTGGPGGYTF.

This clonotype was detected a few times. This rearrangement joins TRBV20-1 to TRBJ2-6, with no clear D. There are 15 residues in the CDR3. Germline V gene data show CDR1 as DFQATT and CDR2 as SNEGSKA (reference sequence). Between the trimmed V and J ends, which lost 3 bases and 0 bases, there was a span of 9 bases. In DNA form, the CDR3 reads TGCAGTGCTAGCCCGGGCACCTCTGGGGCCAACGTCCTGACTTTC. This gives the protein CSASPGTSGANVLTF.

This clonotype was observed a single time. This sequence may be a read error, since a much larger clone differs from it by one base. J is TRBJ2-7 and V is TRBV30; TRBD2 agrees at 12 bases. CDR3 length: 15 residues. The V gene's germline CDR1 is GTSNPN and CDR2 SVGIG (reference sequence). CDR3 residues: CAWGGTSGRSNEQYF. The CDR3 DNA is TGTGCCTGGGGGGGGACTAGCGGGCGCTCCAACGAGCAGTACTTC.

This clonotype appeared a few times. The chain uses TRBV5-1 and TRBJ2-3, with 7 bases lining up with TRBD1. This CDR3 is built from 16 residues. In germline, CDR1 is SGHRS, CDR2 YFSETQ. The junction had 6 bases not matched to a gene; V was cut back by 0 bases and J by 2 bases. The CDR3 DNA follows: TGCGCCAGCAGCTTGGCCGGGACAGCCTACACAGATACGCAGTATTTT. Protein product: CASSLAGTAYTDTQYF.

This clonotype appeared a few times. The chain employs TRBV2 and TRBJ2-3; D is unresolved. From germline, CDR1 is SNHLY and CDR2 FYNNEI. The CDR3 consists of 11 residues. With 11 bases removed from V and 2 bases from J, the gap between germline ends came to 8 bases. CDR3 bases: TGTGCCGCTAAAGTCACAGATACGCAGTATTTT. Its translation is CAAKVTDTQYF.

This clonotype was recorded a few times. The chain recombines TRBV4-1 with TRBJ2-3, with D possibly TRBD1 on 5 matching bases. Germline lookup yields CDR1 MGHRA and CDR2 YSYEKL. The CDR3 spans 15 residues. The V gene lost 4 bases and the J gene lost 4 bases, with 15 bases spanning the gap. The CDR3 spells CASSPPRGSADTQYF. CDR3 in DNA: TGCGCCAGCAGCCCCCCAAGGGGTTCGGCAGATACGCAGTATTTT.

This clonotype turned up a few times. The rearrangement joins TRBV10-3 to TRBJ2-2; TRBD2 agrees at 9 bases. Germline V gene sequence: CDR1 ENHRY, CDR2 SYGVKD. The CDR3 spans 16 residues. The ends lost 0 bases at V and 6 bases at J; junction bases unmatched: 5. DNA of the CDR3: TGTGCCATCAGTGAGTCATCTAGCGGGATTCCCGGGGAGCTGTTTTTT. Encoded protein: CAISESSSGIPGELFF.

J is TRBJ2-1 and V is TRBV5-1; the D is unclear. Germline loops: CDR1 SGHRS, CDR2 YFSETQ. This CDR3 has 15 amino acids. V was pared by 2 bases and J by 9 bases, with 18 bases between. DNA for the CDR3: TGCGCCAGCAGCTTCGGTCACCAATCATCCGGTGAGCAGTTCTTC. It is translated as CASSFGHQSSGEQFF.

This clonotype has just a few counts. This chain uses TRBV20-1 with TRBJ2-7; TRBD1 is a possible D gene (6 bases). CDR1 and CDR2 (germline): DFQATT, SNEGSKA (reference sequence). This CDR3 region has 15 residues. Trimming left V 3 bases short and J 2 bases short, with 17 bases between. CDR3 bases: TGCAGTGCTAGTCCCGCGGGCAGGGGACCCTACGAGCAGTACTTC. It specifies CSASPAGRGPYEQYF.

The J gene is TRBJ2-4, the V gene TRBV4-3; 12 bases map to TRBD2. CDR1 is LGHNA and CDR2 is YSLEER in the germline V gene. Unmatched junction bases numbered 7, after V lost 3 bases and J lost 4 bases. This CDR3 contains 17 residues. The CDR3 protein is CASSQAGLAGDKNIQYF. In DNA form, the CDR3 reads TGCGCCAGCAGCCAGGCGGGACTAGCGGGTGATAAAAACATTCAGTACTTC.

As concerns this clonotype: An end of the junction does not agree with germline; a read error may underlie this. V gene TRBV19 combines with J gene TRBJ2-1; 8 bases are a match to TRBD2. There are 13 residues in the CDR3. Germline V CDR1 and CDR2: LNHDA, SQIVND (reference sequence). The CDR3 DNA follows: TGTGCCAGTAGTGGAGCTTTAGCGGGATCTTACGACTTC. Translating gives CASSGALAGSYDF.

In this sample, this clonotype turned up many times. The chain couples TRBV5-1 to TRBJ2-5; D is unresolved. Between the trimmed V and J ends, which lost 4 bases and 5 bases, there was a span of 9 bases. The germline V gene has CDR1 SGHRS and CDR2 YFSETQ. This CDR3 contains 12 residues. Here the CDR3 reads CASSPGWETQYF. CDR3 DNA: TGCGCCAGCAGCCCTGGGTGGGAGACCCAGTACTTC.

This clonotype was recorded at least ten times. The chain links TRBV5-1 to TRBJ2-1; D could derive from TRBD1 or TRBD2 (5 bases each). Between the trimmed V and J ends, which lost 4 bases and 8 bases, there was a span of 16 bases. Germline CDR1 SGHRS, CDR2 YFSETQ. The CDR3 consists of 14 residues. CDR3 nucleotide sequence: TGCGCCAGCAGCCCCTACCCTGGGACCGATGAGCAGTTCTTC. Its translation: CASSPYPGTDEQFF.

The table lists this clonotype with a few counts. V and J are TRBV12-3 or TRBV12-4 and TRBJ1-2; no clear D. The germline V and J ends were trimmed by 2 bases and 4 bases, with 14 bases remaining between them. The CDR3 loop spans 15 amino acids. The CDR3 loop is CASSLSILMTYGYTF. CDR3 nucleotides: TGTGCCAGCAGTTTATCGATCTTGATGACCTATGGCTACACCTTC.

This chain uses TRBV5-6 with TRBJ2-6; D is ambiguous. The CDR3 totals 15 residues. V gave up 3 bases and J gave up 0 bases, with 7 bases separating them. Germline V CDR1 and CDR2: SGHDT, YYEEEE. This CDR3 is CASSSLGSGANVLTF. CDR3 sequence (DNA): TGTGCCAGCAGCTCCTTGGGCTCTGGGGCCAACGTCCTGACTTTC.

The chain is built from TRBV29-1 and TRBJ1-2; 8 bases agree with TRBD1. This CDR3 contains 16 residues. Germline lookup yields CDR1 SQVTM and CDR2 ANQGSEA. V lost 1 base and J lost 8; bases outside the gene matches: 15. Here the CDR3 reads CSVEGGRRTGGEGYTF. CDR3 bases: TGCAGCGTTGAAGGTGGCCGTCGAACAGGGGGGGAAGGCTACACCTTC.

This clonotype showed up just a few times. The gene calls are TRBV9 and TRBJ2-2; D possibly corresponds to TRBD2 (6 bases). Per germline, CDR1 SGDLS and CDR2 YYNGEE. This CDR3 is 14 amino acids long. Trimming cost V 1 base and J 7 bases, with 11 bases left between them. CDR3 sequence: CASSVTLRGGELFF. CDR3 DNA sequence: TGTGCCAGCAGCGTAACCCTGCGGGGCGGGGAGCTGTTTTTT.

This clonotype was recorded a few times. The CDR3 region is CASSQTLAYTDTQYF. DNA for the CDR3: TGTGCCAGCAGCCAGACTCTAGCTTACACAGATACGCAGTATTTT. The rearrangement links TRBV7-3 to TRBJ2-3; tentative D call: TRBD2 (5 bases). In germline, CDR1 is SGHTA, CDR2 FQGTGA. The V end was cut by 5 bases, the J end by 2 bases, with 14 bases between. The CDR3 extends over 15 amino acids. The full variable domain, completed using reference TRBV7-3 and TRBJ2-3, is GAGVSQTPSNKVTEKGKYVELRCDPISGHTALYWYRQSLGQGPEFLIYFQGTGAADDSGLPNDRFFAVRPEGSVSTLKIQRTERGDSAVYLCASSQTLAYTDTQYFGPGTRLTVL.

A few counts support this clonotype. The chain employs TRBV7-2 and TRBJ2-1; a weak D match, TRBD1 (6 bases). CDR1 and CDR2 (germline): SGHTA, FQGNSA. The CDR3 spans 16 residues. The V end lost 2 bases, the J end lost 5 bases, and 16 bases lay between the germline ends. The CDR3 DNA reads as TGTGCCAGCAGCTTACACGGGACAAGGGGGAACAATGAGCAGTTCTTC. Translation: CASSLHGTRGNNEQFF. The whole variable domain, remainder taken from reference TRBV7-2 and TRBJ2-1, is GAGVSQSPSNKVTEKGKDVELRCDPISGHTALYWYRQSLGQGLEFLIYFQGNSAPDKSGLPSDRFSAERTGGSVSTLTIQRTQQEDSAVYLCASSLHGTRGNNEQFFGPGTRLTVL.

V usage is TRBV7-8 and J usage is TRBJ2-3, with 10 bases lining up with TRBD2. The CDR3 runs 15 residues. J lost 3 bases, V lost 5 bases, and 5 bases had no gene match. Germline CDR1 reads SGHVS; CDR2 reads FQNEAQ. The CDR3 DNA follows: TGTGCCAGCAGCCCTACTAGCGGGGTTACAGATACGCAGTATTTT. Translated, it gives CASSPTSGVTDTQYF.

This clonotype was found a few times. The chain employs TRBV28 and TRBJ2-7, with D possibly matching TRBD1 (5 bases). Germline V CDR1 and CDR2: MDHEN, SYDVKM. Trimming shortened V by 5 bases and J by 3 bases, and 8 bases separated the two germline ends. The CDR3 spans 12 residues. The CDR3 nucleotides read TGTGCCAGCAGTGACAGCTTCTACGAGCAGTACTTC. Encoded protein: CASSDSFYEQYF.

V is TRBV12-3 or TRBV12-4 and J is TRBJ2-5; a possible D gene is TRBD2 (5 bases). This CDR3 contains 15 residues. Trimming removed 0 bases at V and 5 bases at J, with 13 bases between. The CDR3 DNA sequence: TGTGCCAGCAGTTTAGCGCTCGGTAGCGCGGAGACCCAGTACTTC. Translating gives CASSLALGSAETQYF.